The 29 T cell receptor beta chains reported below all come from one sample, sequenced in a study of Ad26.COV2.S vaccination and SARS-CoV-2 variants. Generated by immunoSEQ multiplex PCR, the TCRdb table keeps only in-frame clones and is missing some. The sample yields about 350,000 clones, about 85% seen once. The sample's treatment: around 19 received Ad26.COV2.S at low or high dose, single or two shots; several received placebo; per-sample allocation not given. Repertoires come from day 63 after the first vaccine or placebo injection. Sequencing was performed on peripheral blood, taken in a trial of Ad26.COV2.S vaccine versus placebo. These TCRs come from a person between 18 and 59 years old who received the Ad26.COV2.S COVID-19 vaccine or a placebo.

Note on this clone: The limits of the CDR3 on the DNA are not certain, so only TCRdb's listed CDR3 is given. The chain is built from TRBV20-1 and TRBJ1-5; the table's D call, TRBD1, has no DNA check behind it. The CDR3 totals 11 residues, both ends included. Germline CDR1 reads DFQATT; CDR2 reads SNEGSKA (reference sequence). The CDR3 protein is CSARVGQGAHF.

This chain connects TRBV5-6 to TRBJ2-7; D is possibly TRBD1 (6 bases). Deletions cut 6 bases from V and 3 bases from J, with 13 bases between. The germline V gene has CDR1 SGHDT and CDR2 YYEEEE. The CDR3 runs 13 residues. CDR3 in DNA: TGTGCCAGCACCCGGGACAACTTCTACGAGCAGTACTTC. This codes for CASTRDNFYEQYF.

The V gene is TRBV15, the J gene TRBJ1-5; TRBD1 aligns across 7 bases. This CDR3 comprises 16 residues. Germline-derived CDR1 and CDR2 are LNHNV and YYDKDF (reference sequence). J lost 0 bases, V lost 1 base, and 3 bases had no gene match. The CDR3 loop reads CATSRGDSPSNQPQHF. For the CDR3, the DNA is TGTGCCACCAGCAGAGGGGACAGTCCTAGCAATCAGCCCCAGCATTTT.

The sample holds one count of this clone. The chain uses TRBV4-3 and TRBJ2-3, with 8 bases matching TRBD2. Germline V CDR1 and CDR2: LGHNA, YSLEER. Losses at the gene ends were 0 bases for V and 1 base for J; bases not matched to a gene: 6. The CDR3 runs to 17 residues. As DNA, the CDR3 is TGCGCCAGCAGCCAAGATCGGGAGGGGCCCCGCACAGATACGCAGTATTTT. Translation: CASSQDREGPRTDTQYF.

The chain joins TRBV5-1 to TRBJ2-3; 8 bases are shared with TRBD2. Germline V lookup: CDR1 SGHRS, CDR2 YFSETQ. V lost 0 bases and J lost 2; bases outside the gene matches: 5. The CDR3 has 16 residues. CDR3 protein: CASSLGSGVNTDTQYF. The CDR3 nucleotides read TGCGCCAGCAGCTTGGGTAGCGGGGTTAACACAGATACGCAGTATTTT. The whole variable domain, filled in from reference TRBV5-1 and TRBJ2-3, reads KAGVTQTPRYLIKTRGQQVTLSCSPISGHRSVSWYQQTPGQGLQFLFEYFSETQRNKGNFPGRFSGRQFSNSRSEMNVSTLELGDSALYLCASSLGSGVNTDTQYFGPGTRLTVL.

The V gene is TRBV6-5, the J gene TRBJ2-1; D uncertain. This CDR3 is built from 13 residues. Deletions cut 8 bases from V and 2 bases from J, with 10 bases between. CDR1 is MNHEY and CDR2 is SVGAGI in the germline V gene. DNA for the CDR3: TGTGCCAGCTTTGACGATGCCTACAATGAGCAGTTCTTC. It specifies CASFDDAYNEQFF.

The chain combines TRBV10-3 with TRBJ2-5; unclear D gene. This CDR3 is 14 amino acids long. The V gene's germline CDR1 is ENHRY and CDR2 SYGVKD. V was clipped by 1 base and J by 3 bases, with 9 bases between them. The CDR3 DNA reads TGTGCCATCAGTGAGTTGGCAGCTAAAGAGACCCAGTACTTC. This codes for CAISELAAKETQYF.

The chain joins TRBV2 to TRBJ2-3, with a tentative D call TRBD2 (5 bases). The CDR3 extends over 17 amino acids. The V end lost 2 bases, the J end lost 6 bases, and 21 bases lay between the germline ends. Germline CDR1 reads SNHLY; CDR2 reads FYNNEI. CDR3 in amino acids: CASSERKGQRTPDTQYF. CDR3 nucleotides: TGTGCCAGCAGTGAAAGGAAAGGGCAGAGGACTCCGGATACGCAGTATTTT. Looking up the rest from reference TRBV2 and TRBJ2-3 gives the full variable domain: EPEVTQTPSHQVTQMGQEVILRCVPISNHLYFYWYRQILGQKVEFLVSFYNNEISEKSEIFDDQFSVERPDGSNFTLKIRSTKLEDSAMYFCASSERKGQRTPDTQYFGPGTRLTVL.

The J gene is TRBJ2-7, the V gene TRBV9; unclear D gene. Germline V gene sequence: CDR1 SGDLS, CDR2 YYNGEE. Trimming took 3 bases from V and 1 from J, leaving 5 bases between them. This CDR3 has 12 amino acids. DNA for the CDR3: TGTGCCAGCAGCGACAGTTCCTACGAGCAGTACTTC. Protein product: CASSDSSYEQYF. Full variable domain (missing parts from reference TRBV9 and TRBJ2-7): DSGVTQTPKHLITATGQRVTLRCSPRSGDLSVYWYQQSLDQGLQFLIQYYNGEERAKGNILERFSAQQFPDLHSELNLSSLELGDSALYFCASSDSSYEQYFGPGTRLTVT.

This chain joins TRBV6-5 and TRBJ2-5, with TRBD1 matching 7 bases. This CDR3 region has 16 residues. The V gene's germline CDR1 is MNHEY and CDR2 SVGAGI. With V trimmed by 0 bases and J by 5 bases, 9 bases remained unmatched. The CDR3 DNA reads as TGTGCCAGCAGTTACTCGACAGGGAGAGAGGAGGAGACCCAGTACTTC. It yields the protein CASSYSTGREEETQYF.

This clone was observed once. V gene TRBV5-1 combines with J gene TRBJ2-1; TRBD1 matches at 9 bases. The V and J ends lost 0 bases and 8 bases, in that order; junction bases with no gene match: 3. Germline V lookup: CDR1 SGHRS, CDR2 YFSETQ. The CDR3 runs to 14 residues. The CDR3 sequence: CASSLGQGGYEQFF. In DNA, the CDR3 is TGCGCCAGCAGCTTGGGACAGGGGGGATATGAGCAGTTCTTC.

The V and J genes are TRBV9 and TRBJ1-2, with TRBD1 matching over 7 bases. CDR1 is SGDLS and CDR2 is YYNGEE in the germline V gene. CDR3 size: 15 residues. Germline trimming cut 4 bases from V and 3 bases from J; bases unmatched to any gene: 9. In DNA, the CDR3 is TGTGCCAGCAGCCCAGGGGGGGCAGGCGACTATGGCTACACCTTC. Amino acid sequence: CASSPGGAGDYGYTF.

Here the CDR3 reads CASSHHGQGTEAFF. Here the CDR3 DNA reads TGTGCCAGCAGCCACCACGGACAGGGCACTGAAGCTTTCTTT. The chain is built from TRBV3-1 (or the pseudogene TRBV3-2) and TRBJ1-1; 8 nucleotides agree with TRBD1. V lost 3 bases to trimming and J lost 4 bases; unmatched junction nucleotides: 4. This CDR3 is 14 amino acids long. CDR1 is LGHDT, CDR2 YNNKEL, per germline (reference sequence).

This sequence joins TRBV7-6 and TRBJ2-7; D is possibly TRBD1 or TRBD2 (5 bases each). Looked up from germline, CDR1 is SGHVS and CDR2 is FNYEAQ. This CDR3 comprises 13 residues. V lost 5 bases, J lost 3 bases, and 11 bases lay in between. In DNA, the CDR3 is TGTGCCAGCAGCATGGGACCCAACTACGAGCAGTACTTC. Amino acids: CASSMGPNYEQYF.

The V call is TRBV12-3 or TRBV12-4, the J call TRBJ1-2, with D uncertain. The CDR3 length is 12 residues. V was trimmed by 7 bases and J by 6 bases, leaving 12 bases between them. CDR3 sequence: CASTATLDGYTF. The CDR3, as DNA: TGTGCCAGCACTGCAACGTTGGATGGCTACACCTTC.

The gene calls are TRBV5-1 and TRBJ2-4, with 10 bases fitting TRBD2. The germline gives CDR1 SGHRS, CDR2 YFSETQ. The CDR3 length is 13 residues. V trimming: 8 bases; J trimming: 3 bases; junction bases outside the gene matches: 2. The CDR3, as DNA: TGCGCCAGTGGACTAGCGGACAAAAACATTCAGTACTTC. Translation: CASGLADKNIQYF.

V and J are TRBV10-3 and TRBJ2-7, with D possibly matching TRBD1 (5 bases). This CDR3 region has 13 residues. Germline V lookup: CDR1 ENHRY, CDR2 SYGVKD. Trimming shortened V by 4 bases and J by 6 bases, and 13 bases separated the two germline ends. This CDR3 is CAISVGQGIEQYF. The CDR3 nucleotides read TGTGCCATCAGTGTTGGCCAGGGTATCGAGCAGTACTTC.

This chain uses TRBV5-1 with TRBJ2-5, with D possibly matching TRBD2 (6 bases). V lost 4 bases and J lost 5, with 24 bases in between. Germline CDR1 and CDR2: SGHRS and YFSETQ. The CDR3 spans 17 residues. The CDR3 loop is CASSGRPGVPVEETQYF. CDR3 sequence (DNA): TGCGCCAGCAGCGGACGGCCGGGGGTTCCCGTGGAGGAGACCCAGTACTTC.

J is TRBJ2-7 and V is TRBV27, with TRBD1 identical over 8 bases. The V gene end was trimmed by 6 bases and the J gene end by 2 bases; junction bases not matched to a gene: 9. The CDR3 spans 15 residues. Germline V CDR1 and CDR2: MNHEY, SMNVEV (reference sequence). This chain's CDR3 is CASSPRQGKTYEQYF. The CDR3 DNA sequence: TGTGCCAGCAGCCCTCGACAGGGGAAAACCTACGAGCAGTACTTC.

The rearrangement links TRBV21-1 to TRBJ1-6. TRBV21-1 counts as a pseudogene. The CDR3 runs 14 residues. The DNA of the CDR3 is TGTGCCAGCAGCAAAGAGACCGGGGATTCACCCCTCCACTTT. This sequence encodes CASSKETGDSPLHF.

The V call is TRBV7-2, the J call TRBJ2-3; possibly TRBD2 for D (6 bases). V lost 6 bases and J 0 bases, leaving 13 bases between the germline ends. The germline V gene has CDR1 SGHTA and CDR2 FQGNSA. The CDR3 spans 15 residues. The CDR3 sequence: CASRHPGLSTDTQYF. The CDR3 DNA sequence: TGTGCCAGCAGGCACCCGGGACTGAGCACAGATACGCAGTATTTT.

This sequence joins TRBV7-8 and TRBJ1-3; the match to TRBD1 covers 7 bases. Germline V CDR1 and CDR2: SGHVS, FQNEAQ. The CDR3 has 17 residues. The ends lost 0 bases at V and 1 base at J; junction bases unmatched: 6. CDR3 in amino acids: CASSLASPGGSGNTIYF. The CDR3 region has the DNA TGTGCCAGCAGCTTAGCATCCCCAGGGGGTTCTGGAAACACCATATATTTT.

The chain uses TRBV7-4 and TRBJ1-4, with TRBD1 as a possible D gene (5 bases). This CDR3 has 13 amino acids. Deletions cut 4 bases from V and 5 bases from J, with 8 bases between. Germline CDR1 reads SGHVT; CDR2 reads SQSDAQ. CDR3: CASSWDVNEKLFF. In nucleotides, the CDR3 is TGTGCCAGCAGCTGGGACGTCAATGAAAAACTGTTTTTT.

The CDR3 coding sequence is TGTGCCAGCAGCTTCGGGACAGGGGGAGAAAAACTGTTTTTT. Translating gives CASSFGTGGEKLFF. The chain links TRBV7-8 to TRBJ1-4; 11 bases match TRBD1. The CDR3 contains 14 residues. Germline CDR1 is SGHVS and CDR2 is FQNEAQ. The junction had 2 bases not matched to a gene; V was cut back by 3 bases and J by 8 bases.

The V gene is TRBV5-1, the J gene TRBJ2-1, with 9 bases identical to TRBD2. The CDR3 totals 16 residues. Trimming removed 4 bases from V and 0 bases from J; junction bases left unmatched: 5. In germline, CDR1 is SGHRS, CDR2 YFSETQ. The CDR3 DNA reads TGCGCCAGCAGCCCAACTAGCGGGCGCTCCTACAATGAGCAGTTCTTC. This gives the protein CASSPTSGRSYNEQFF.

V gene TRBV6-5 combines with J gene TRBJ1-2; perhaps TRBD1 as D (6 bases). Germline CDR1 reads MNHEY; CDR2 reads SVGAGI. V was cut by 2 bases and J by 4 bases, with 11 bases left in between. This CDR3 spans 14 amino acids. CDR3 coding DNA: TGTGCCAGCAGTTACGACAGGCCAGGCTATGGCTACACCTTC. The encoded protein is CASSYDRPGYGYTF.

The V gene is TRBV28, the J gene TRBJ2-3; perhaps TRBD2 as D (5 bases). The CDR3 is 17 amino acids. V lost 6 bases, J lost 5 bases, and 24 bases lay in between. From germline, CDR1 is MDHEN and CDR2 SYDVKM. The CDR3 nucleotides read TGTGCCAGCAGCCCACCCCGGTTGGGATTTGAGGGAGATACGCAGTATTTT. It encodes CASSPPRLGFEGDTQYF.

The chain couples TRBV27 to TRBJ2-3, with TRBD2 matching over 7 bases. V dropped 6 bases and J dropped 0; count of bases not matched to a gene: 0. The length of the CDR3 is 13 residues. Germline V gene data show CDR1 as MNHEY and CDR2 as SMNVEV (reference sequence). The CDR3 nucleotides are TGTGCCAGCAGAGCGGGGAGCACAGATACGCAGTATTTT. As protein: CASRAGSTDTQYF.

The rearrangement uses TRBV10-3 and TRBJ2-2, with a tentative D call TRBD1 (5 bases). The CDR3 spans 16 residues. V was shortened by 0 bases and J by 5 bases, with 13 bases between the two germline ends. CDR1 is ENHRY and CDR2 is SYGVKD in the germline V gene. CDR3 nucleotides: TGTGCCATCAGTGAGTCACCGGCGGACACAACCGGGGAGCTGTTTTTT. This translates into CAISESPADTTGELFF.